This T cell receptor (beta chain) was observed in a study of blood T cell repertoires in COVID-19 (dated by TCRdb to 2018 to 2020). Background on the whole study: The collaborator samples originated in the United States, Italy and Spain and spanned the acute and convalescent phases of COVID-19. Where available, HLA class I and class II types were obtained from metadata supplied by the sample provider rather than from assay-based typing. The prospective study material was composed of cDNA or gDNA derived from T cells, B-cell-depleted T cells, or PBMCs. The sample metadata nearly always contained a de-identified subject ID, COVID-19 status, age in years and sex. The samples were drawn from the first 160 participants of the ongoing ImmuneRACE study and from 950 to 1,500 subjects provided by 6 global collaborators. The repertoires were made available in a free public database intended to serve as a resource for research on the immune response to SARS-CoV-2. Subjects who had been exposed to COVID-19, were actively infected with it, or had recovered from it provided the deeply sampled blood TCRbeta repertoires that made up the dataset. Overall study outcomes, separate from this receptor: The quantity of clinical and demographic metadata differed by source and by participant and was supplied without curation.

The immunoSEQ Assay, a bias-controlled multiplex PCR, was used to amplify TCRbeta CDR3 regions from genomic DNA. In the original analysis: The number of nucleated cells in each sample was estimated from the amplification of reference gene primers within the assay. Sequence reads were collapsed and filtered to measure the absolute abundance of every unique TCRbeta CDR3 rearrangement. For each sample, productive Simpson clonality was calculated as the square root of Simpson's diversity index across productive rearrangements. In its TCRdb copy, this immuneACCESS table keeps in-frame sequences only and misses some clones. Where compared with another copy, unresolved V genes explain less than half of these, and the others have no known cause. The V and J calls and clone size come from that table; D and trimming were worked out from the DNA. This sample holds roughly 140,000 clones; approximately 88% were observed only once. The top ten hold 28% of the sample.

Taken from the germline V gene, the CDR1 and CDR2 loops are SGDLS and YYNGEE. The germline V end is reduced by 4 bases and the J end by 4 bases; junction bases left unmatched: 3. Measured from the cysteine to the phenylalanine, the CDR3 is 15 residues long. Only the CDR3 part of the read is kept: 45 bases, read in frame from the first base. Each collaborating institution followed its own protocols to collect whole blood in K2EDTA tubes. Collaborator samples were shipped for TCRbeta analysis as frozen whole blood, isolated PBMCs, or DNA extracted from either sample type. Comments on this clone: Its specific antigen is unknown. The record has no base qualities; no much larger clone is one base away.

Sequencing used peripheral blood. The chain was built from TRBV9 and TRBJ2-2, and 11 junction bases match TRBD2. The TCR originated in a human donor in a cohort sampled during active COVID-19. At the DNA level, the sequence is TGTGCCAGCAGCCTAGCGGGGGGCCCCACCGGGGAGCTGTTTTTT. Translated, this is CASSLAGGPTGELFF.